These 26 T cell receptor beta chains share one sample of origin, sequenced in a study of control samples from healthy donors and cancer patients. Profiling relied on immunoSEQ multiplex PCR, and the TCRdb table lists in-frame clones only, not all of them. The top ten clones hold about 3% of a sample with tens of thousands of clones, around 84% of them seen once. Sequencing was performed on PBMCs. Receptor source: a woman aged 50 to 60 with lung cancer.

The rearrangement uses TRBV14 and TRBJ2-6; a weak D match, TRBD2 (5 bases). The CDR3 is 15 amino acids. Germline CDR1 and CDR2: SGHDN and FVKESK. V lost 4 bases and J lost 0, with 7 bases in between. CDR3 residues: CASSRESSGANVLTF. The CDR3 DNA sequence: TGTGCCAGCAGCCGGGAGAGCTCTGGGGCCAACGTCCTGACTTTC.

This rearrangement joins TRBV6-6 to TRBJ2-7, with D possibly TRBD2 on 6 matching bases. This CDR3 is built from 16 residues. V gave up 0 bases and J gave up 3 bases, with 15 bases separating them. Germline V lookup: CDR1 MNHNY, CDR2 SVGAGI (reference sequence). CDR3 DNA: TGTGCCAGCAGTTACTCGAGGGGAGGACTTGGCTACGAGCAGTACTTC. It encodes CASSYSRGGLGYEQYF.

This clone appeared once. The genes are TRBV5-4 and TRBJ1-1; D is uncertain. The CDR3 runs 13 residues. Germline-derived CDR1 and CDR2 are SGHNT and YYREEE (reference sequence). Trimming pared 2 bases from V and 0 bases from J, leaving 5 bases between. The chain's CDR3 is CASSFGLNTEAFF. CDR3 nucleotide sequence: TGTGCCAGCAGCTTCGGGTTGAACACTGAAGCTTTCTTT.

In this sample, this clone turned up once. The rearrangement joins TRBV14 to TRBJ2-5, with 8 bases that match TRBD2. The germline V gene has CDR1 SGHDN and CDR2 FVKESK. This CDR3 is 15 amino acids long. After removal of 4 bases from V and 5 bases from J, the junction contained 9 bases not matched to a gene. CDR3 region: CASSPWGSGVETQYF. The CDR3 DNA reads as TGTGCCAGCAGCCCCTGGGGTAGCGGGGTTGAGACCCAGTACTTC.

In DNA form, the CDR3 reads TGTGCCACCAGCAGGCCCCCTTTTGGGAGCGGGGTGCTAGGGACCGGGGAGCTGTTTTTT. Protein sequence: CATSRPPFGSGVLGTGELFF. The J gene is TRBJ2-2, the V gene TRBV15; 7 positions agree with TRBD2. The V segment lost 3 bases and the J segment 5 bases; nucleotides outside the gene matches: 21. CDR3 length: 20 residues. Germline V gene sequence: CDR1 LNHNV, CDR2 YYDKDF (reference sequence).

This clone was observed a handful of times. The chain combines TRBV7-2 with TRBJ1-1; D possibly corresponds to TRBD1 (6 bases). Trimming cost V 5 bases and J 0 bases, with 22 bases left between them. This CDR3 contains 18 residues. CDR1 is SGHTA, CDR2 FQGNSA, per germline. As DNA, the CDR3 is TGTGCCAGCAGCCCTAGGGTACAGGGAAGAACGGTGAACACTGAAGCTTTCTTT. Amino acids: CASSPRVQGRTVNTEAFF.

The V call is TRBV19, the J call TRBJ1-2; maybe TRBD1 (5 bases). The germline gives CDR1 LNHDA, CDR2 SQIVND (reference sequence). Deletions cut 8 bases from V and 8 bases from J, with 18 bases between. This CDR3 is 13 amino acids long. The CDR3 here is CASSRDFISGYTF. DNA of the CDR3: TGTGCCAGTTCGAGGGACTTCATATCGGGCTACACCTTC. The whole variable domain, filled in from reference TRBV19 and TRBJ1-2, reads DGGITQSPKYLFRKEGQNVTLSCEQNLNHDAMYWYRQDPGQGLRLIYYSQIVNDFQKGDIAEGYSVSREKKESFPLTVTSAQKNPTAFYLCASSRDFISGYTFGSGTRLTVV.

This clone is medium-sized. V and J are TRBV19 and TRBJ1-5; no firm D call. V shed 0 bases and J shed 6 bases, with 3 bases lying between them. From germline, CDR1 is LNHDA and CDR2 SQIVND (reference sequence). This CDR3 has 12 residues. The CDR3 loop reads CASSIDPQPQHF. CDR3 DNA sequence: TGTGCCAGTAGTATAGATCCTCAGCCCCAGCATTTT.

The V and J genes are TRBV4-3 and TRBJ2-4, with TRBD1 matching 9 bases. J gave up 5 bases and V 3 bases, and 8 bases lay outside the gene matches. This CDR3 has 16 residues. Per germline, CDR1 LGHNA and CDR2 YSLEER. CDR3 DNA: TGCGCCAGCAGCCAGGGAAAACAGGGGGCGGAAAACATTCAGTACTTC. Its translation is CASSQGKQGAENIQYF.

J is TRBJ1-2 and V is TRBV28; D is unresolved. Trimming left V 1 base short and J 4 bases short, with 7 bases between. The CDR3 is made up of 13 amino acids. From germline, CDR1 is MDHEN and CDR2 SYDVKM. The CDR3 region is CASSLLGAYGYTF. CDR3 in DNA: TGTGCCAGCAGTTTATTGGGAGCCTATGGCTACACCTTC.

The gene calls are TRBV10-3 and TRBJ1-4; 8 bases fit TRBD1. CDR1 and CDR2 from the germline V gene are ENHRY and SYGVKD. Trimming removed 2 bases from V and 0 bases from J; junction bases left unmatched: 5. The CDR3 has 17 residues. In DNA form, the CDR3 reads TGTGCCATCAGTGAGCATGCGACAGGGGCAACTAATGAAAAACTGTTTTTT. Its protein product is CAISEHATGATNEKLFF.

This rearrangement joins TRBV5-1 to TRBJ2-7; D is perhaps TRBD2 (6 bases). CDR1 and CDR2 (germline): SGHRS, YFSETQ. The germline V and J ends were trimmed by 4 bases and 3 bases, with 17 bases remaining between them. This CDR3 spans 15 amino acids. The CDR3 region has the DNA TGCGCCAGCAGCCCCGCCTCGGGAGCCTTCTACGAGCAGTACTTC. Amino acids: CASSPASGAFYEQYF.

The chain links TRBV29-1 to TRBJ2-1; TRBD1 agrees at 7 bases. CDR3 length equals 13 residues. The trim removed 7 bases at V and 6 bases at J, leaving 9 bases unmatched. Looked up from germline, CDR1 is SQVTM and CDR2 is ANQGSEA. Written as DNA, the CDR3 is TGCAGCGCCCTCAACAGGGGTTCCAATGAGCAGTTCTTC. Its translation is CSALNRGSNEQFF.

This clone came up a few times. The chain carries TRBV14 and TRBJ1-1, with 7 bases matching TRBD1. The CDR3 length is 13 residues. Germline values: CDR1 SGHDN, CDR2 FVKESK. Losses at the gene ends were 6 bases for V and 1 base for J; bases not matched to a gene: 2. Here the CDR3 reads CASSRDRNTEAFF. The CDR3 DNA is TGTGCCAGCAGTCGGGACAGGAACACTGAAGCTTTCTTT. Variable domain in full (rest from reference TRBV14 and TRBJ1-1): EAGVTQFPSHSVIEKGQTVTLRCDPISGHDNLYWYRRVMGKEIKFLLHFVKESKQDESGMPNNRFLAERTGGTYSTLKVQPAELEDSGVYFCASSRDRNTEAFFGQGTRLTVV.

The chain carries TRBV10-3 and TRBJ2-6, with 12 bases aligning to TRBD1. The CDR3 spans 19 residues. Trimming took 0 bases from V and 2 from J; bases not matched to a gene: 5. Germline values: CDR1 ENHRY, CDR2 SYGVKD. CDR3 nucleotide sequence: TGTGCCATCAGTGAGTCGGGACAGGGGGCGTTCGCTGGGGCCAACGTCCTGACTTTC. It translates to CAISESGQGAFAGANVLTF.

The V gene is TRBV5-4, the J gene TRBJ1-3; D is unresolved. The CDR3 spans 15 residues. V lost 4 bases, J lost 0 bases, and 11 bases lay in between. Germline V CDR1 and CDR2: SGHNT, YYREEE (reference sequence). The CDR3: CASSTPEGSGNTIYF. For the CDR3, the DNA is TGTGCCAGCAGCACCCCCGAGGGCTCTGGAAACACCATATATTTT. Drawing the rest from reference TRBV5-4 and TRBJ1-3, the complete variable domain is ETGVTQSPTHLIKTRGQQVTLRCSSQSGHNTVSWYQQALGQGPQFIFQYYREEENGRGNFPPRFSGLQFPNYSSELNVNALELDDSALYLCASSTPEGSGNTIYFGEGSWLTVV.

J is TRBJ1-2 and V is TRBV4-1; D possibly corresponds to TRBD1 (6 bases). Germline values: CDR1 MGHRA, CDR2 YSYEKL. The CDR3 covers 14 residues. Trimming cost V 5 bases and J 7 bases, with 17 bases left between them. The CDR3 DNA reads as TGCGCCAGCAGCAATCAGCCACAGGGTTCTGGCTACACCTTC. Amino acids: CASSNQPQGSGYTF.

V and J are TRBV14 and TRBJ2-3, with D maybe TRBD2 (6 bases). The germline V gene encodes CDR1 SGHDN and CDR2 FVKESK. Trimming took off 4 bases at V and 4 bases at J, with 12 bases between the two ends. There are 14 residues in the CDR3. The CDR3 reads CASSPFGRADTQYF. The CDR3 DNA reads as TGTGCCAGCAGCCCCTTCGGGAGAGCAGATACGCAGTATTTT. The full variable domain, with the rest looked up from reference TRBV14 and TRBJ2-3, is EAGVTQFPSHSVIEKGQTVTLRCDPISGHDNLYWYRRVMGKEIKFLLHFVKESKQDESGMPNNRFLAERTGGTYSTLKVQPAELEDSGVYFCASSPFGRADTQYFGPGTRLTVL.

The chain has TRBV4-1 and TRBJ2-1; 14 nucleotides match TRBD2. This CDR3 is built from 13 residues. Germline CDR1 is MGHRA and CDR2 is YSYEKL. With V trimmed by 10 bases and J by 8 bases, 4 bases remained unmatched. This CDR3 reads CATGLAGGDEQFF. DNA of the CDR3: TGCGCCACCGGACTAGCGGGGGGAGATGAGCAGTTCTTC.

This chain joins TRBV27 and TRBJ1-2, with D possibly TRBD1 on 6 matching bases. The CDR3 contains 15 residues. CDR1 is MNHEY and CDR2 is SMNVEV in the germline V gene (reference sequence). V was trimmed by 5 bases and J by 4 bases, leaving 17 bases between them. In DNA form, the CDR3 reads TGTGCCAGCAGTCCAAGGACAGTTTCGACCTATGGCTACACCTTC. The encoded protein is CASSPRTVSTYGYTF.

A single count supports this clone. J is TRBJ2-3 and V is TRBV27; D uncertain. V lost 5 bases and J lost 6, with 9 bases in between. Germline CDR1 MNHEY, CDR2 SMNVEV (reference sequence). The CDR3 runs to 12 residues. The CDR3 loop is CASSLIGDTQYF. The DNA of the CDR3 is TGTGCCAGCAGTCTGATTGGGGATACGCAGTATTTT.

The CDR3 spells CASSLVSGFYNEQFF. The CDR3 nucleotides are TGCGCCAGCAGCTTGGTTTCAGGGTTTTACAATGAGCAGTTCTTC. The rearrangement links TRBV5-1 to TRBJ2-1; tentative D call: TRBD1 (5 bases). Germline V lookup: CDR1 SGHRS, CDR2 YFSETQ. Trimming removed 0 bases from V and 4 bases from J, with 11 bases in between. The CDR3 runs 15 residues.

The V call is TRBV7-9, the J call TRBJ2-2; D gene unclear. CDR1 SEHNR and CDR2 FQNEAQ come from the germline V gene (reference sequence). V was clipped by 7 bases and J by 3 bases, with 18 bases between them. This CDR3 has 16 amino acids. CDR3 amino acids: CASISGDRSDTGELFF. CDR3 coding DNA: TGTGCCAGCATCTCTGGGGATCGGTCGGACACCGGGGAGCTGTTTTTT.

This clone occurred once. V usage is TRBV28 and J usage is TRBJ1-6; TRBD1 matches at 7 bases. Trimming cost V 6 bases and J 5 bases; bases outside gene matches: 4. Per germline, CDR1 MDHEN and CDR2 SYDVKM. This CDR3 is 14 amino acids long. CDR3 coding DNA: TGTGCCAGCAGAACCGGGACAGATAATTCACCCCTCCACTTT. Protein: CASRTGTDNSPLHF.

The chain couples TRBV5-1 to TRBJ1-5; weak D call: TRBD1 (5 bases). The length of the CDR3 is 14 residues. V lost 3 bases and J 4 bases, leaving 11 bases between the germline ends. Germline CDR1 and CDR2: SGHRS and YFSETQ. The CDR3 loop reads CASSWGGPNQPQHF. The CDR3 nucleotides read TGCGCCAGCAGCTGGGGGGGTCCGAATCAGCCCCAGCATTTT. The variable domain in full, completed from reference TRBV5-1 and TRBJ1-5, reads KAGVTQTPRYLIKTRGQQVTLSCSPISGHRSVSWYQQTPGQGLQFLFEYFSETQRNKGNFPGRFSGRQFSNSRSEMNVSTLELGDSALYLCASSWGGPNQPQHFGDGTRLSIL.

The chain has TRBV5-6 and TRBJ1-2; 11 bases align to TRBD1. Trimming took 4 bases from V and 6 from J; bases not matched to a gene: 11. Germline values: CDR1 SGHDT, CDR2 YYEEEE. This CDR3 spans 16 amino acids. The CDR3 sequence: CASSMRRTGGINGYTF. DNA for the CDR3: TGTGCCAGCAGCATGAGACGGACAGGGGGCATCAATGGCTACACCTTC.